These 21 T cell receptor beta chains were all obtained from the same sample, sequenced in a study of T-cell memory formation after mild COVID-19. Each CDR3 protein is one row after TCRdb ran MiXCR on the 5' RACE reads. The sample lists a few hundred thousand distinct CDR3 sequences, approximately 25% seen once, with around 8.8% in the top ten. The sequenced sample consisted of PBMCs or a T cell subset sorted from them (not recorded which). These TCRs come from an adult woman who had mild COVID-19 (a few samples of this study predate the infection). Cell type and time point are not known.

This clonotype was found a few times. In DNA form, the CDR3 reads TGCGCCAGCAGCCCGCGCCCGAAGACTTACGGTAGCTCCTACAATGAGCAGTTCTTC. It translates to CASSPRPKTYGSSYNEQFF. The J gene is TRBJ2-1, the V gene TRBV5-1; the D is unclear. Trimming left V 4 bases short and J 0 bases short, with 23 bases between. Per the germline V gene, CDR1 is SGHRS and CDR2 is YFSETQ. CDR3 length: 19 residues.

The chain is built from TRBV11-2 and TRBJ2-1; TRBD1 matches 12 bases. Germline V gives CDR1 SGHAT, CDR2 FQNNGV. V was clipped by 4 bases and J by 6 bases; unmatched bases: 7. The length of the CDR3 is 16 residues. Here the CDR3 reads CASSSLGTGGSNEQFF. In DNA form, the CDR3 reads TGTGCCAGCAGCTCCCTGGGGACAGGGGGCTCCAATGAGCAGTTCTTC.

In DNA form, the CDR3 reads TGTGCCAGCAGTTACACTACTAGCGGGAGGGCCTCGGGCAATGAGCAGTTCTTC. Protein sequence: CASSYTTSGRASGNEQFF. The chain employs TRBV6-5 and TRBJ2-1; 13 bases agree with TRBD2. This CDR3 region has 18 residues. Germline values: CDR1 MNHEY, CDR2 SVGAGI. V shed 2 bases and J 6 bases; nucleotides not matched to a gene: 10.

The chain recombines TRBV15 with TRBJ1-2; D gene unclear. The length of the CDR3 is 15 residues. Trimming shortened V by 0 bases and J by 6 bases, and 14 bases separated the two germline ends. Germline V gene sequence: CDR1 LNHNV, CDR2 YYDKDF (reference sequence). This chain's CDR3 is CATSRDQNGLDGYTF. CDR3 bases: TGTGCCACCAGCAGAGATCAGAACGGGTTGGATGGCTACACCTTC.

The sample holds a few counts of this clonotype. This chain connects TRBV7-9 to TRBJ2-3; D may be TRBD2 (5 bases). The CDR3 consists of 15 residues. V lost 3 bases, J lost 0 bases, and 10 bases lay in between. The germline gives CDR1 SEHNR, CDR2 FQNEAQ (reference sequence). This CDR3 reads CASSFERRSTDTQYF. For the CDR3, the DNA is TGTGCCAGCAGCTTCGAAAGGAGGAGCACAGATACGCAGTATTTT.

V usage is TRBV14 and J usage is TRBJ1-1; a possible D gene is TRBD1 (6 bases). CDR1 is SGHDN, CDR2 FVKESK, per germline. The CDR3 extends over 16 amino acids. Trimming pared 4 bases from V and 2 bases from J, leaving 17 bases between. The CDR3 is CASSLPGGLYNTEAFF. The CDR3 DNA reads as TGTGCCAGCAGCCTGCCGGGGGGGCTTTATAACACTGAAGCTTTCTTT.

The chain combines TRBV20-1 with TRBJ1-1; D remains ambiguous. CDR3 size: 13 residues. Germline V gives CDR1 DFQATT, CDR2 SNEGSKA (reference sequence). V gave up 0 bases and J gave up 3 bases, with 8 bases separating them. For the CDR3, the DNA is TGCAGTGCTAGAGACCTCGGGGACACTGAAGCTTTCTTT. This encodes CSARDLGDTEAFF.

The CDR3 protein is CASSLARGRGNTGELFF. CDR3 coding DNA: TGTGCCAGCAGCTTAGCAAGGGGGAGAGGAAACACCGGGGAGCTGTTTTTT. This chain joins TRBV7-2 and TRBJ2-2; maybe TRBD1 (6 bases). This CDR3 is built from 17 residues. Germline values: CDR1 SGHTA, CDR2 FQGNSA. The V end was cut by 0 bases, the J end by 2 bases, with 13 bases between.

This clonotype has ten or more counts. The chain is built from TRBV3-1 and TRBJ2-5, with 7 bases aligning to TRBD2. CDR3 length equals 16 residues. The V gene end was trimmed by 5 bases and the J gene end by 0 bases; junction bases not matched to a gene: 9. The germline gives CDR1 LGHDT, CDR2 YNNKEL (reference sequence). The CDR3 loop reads CASSGRDYQYQETQYF. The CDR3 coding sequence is TGTGCCAGCAGCGGACGGGACTACCAGTACCAAGAGACCCAGTACTTC.

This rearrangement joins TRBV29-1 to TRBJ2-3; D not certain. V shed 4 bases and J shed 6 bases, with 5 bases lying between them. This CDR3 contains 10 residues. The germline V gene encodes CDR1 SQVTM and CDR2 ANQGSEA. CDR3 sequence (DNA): TGCAGCGTTGCCTGGGATACGCAGTATTTT. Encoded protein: CSVAWDTQYF.

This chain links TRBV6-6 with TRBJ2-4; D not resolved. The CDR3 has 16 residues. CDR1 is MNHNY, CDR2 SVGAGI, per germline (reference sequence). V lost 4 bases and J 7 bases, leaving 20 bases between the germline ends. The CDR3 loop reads CASSSIMGIGDNIQYF. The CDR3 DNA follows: TGTGCCAGCAGTTCCATTATGGGGATTGGTGATAACATTCAGTACTTC.

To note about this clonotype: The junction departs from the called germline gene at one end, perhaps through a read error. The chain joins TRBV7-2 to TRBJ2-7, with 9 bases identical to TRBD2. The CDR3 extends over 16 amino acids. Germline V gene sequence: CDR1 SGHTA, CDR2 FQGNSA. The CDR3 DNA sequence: TGTGCCAGCAACTTAAGTGGGATAGCGGGAGTAGGCGAGCAGTACTTC. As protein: CASNLSGIAGVGEQYF.

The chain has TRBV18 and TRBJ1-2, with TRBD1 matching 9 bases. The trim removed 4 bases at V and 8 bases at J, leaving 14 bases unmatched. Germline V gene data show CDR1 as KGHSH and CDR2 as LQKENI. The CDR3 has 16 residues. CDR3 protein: CASSLTDPGQGSGYTF. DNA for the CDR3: TGTGCCAGCTCACTAACGGATCCGGGACAGGGCAGCGGCTACACCTTC. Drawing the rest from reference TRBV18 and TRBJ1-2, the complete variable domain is NAGVMQNPRHLVRRRGQEARLRCSPMKGHSHVYWYRQLPEEGLKFMVYLQKENIIDESGMPKERFSAEFPKEGPSILRIQQVVRGDSAAYFCASSLTDPGQGSGYTFGSGTRLTVV.

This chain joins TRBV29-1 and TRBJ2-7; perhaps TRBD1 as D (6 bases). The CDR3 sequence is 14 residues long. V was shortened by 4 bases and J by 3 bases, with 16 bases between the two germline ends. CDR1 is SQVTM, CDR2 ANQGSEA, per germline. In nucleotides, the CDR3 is TGCAGCGTTGGTTATCAGGGGTTCTTCTACGAGCAGTACTTC. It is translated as CSVGYQGFFYEQYF.

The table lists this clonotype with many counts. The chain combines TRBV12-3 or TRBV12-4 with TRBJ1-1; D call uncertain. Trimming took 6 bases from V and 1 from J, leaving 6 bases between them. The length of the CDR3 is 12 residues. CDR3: CASSRANTEAFF. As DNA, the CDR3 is TGTGCCAGCAGCCGGGCGAACACTGAAGCTTTCTTT.

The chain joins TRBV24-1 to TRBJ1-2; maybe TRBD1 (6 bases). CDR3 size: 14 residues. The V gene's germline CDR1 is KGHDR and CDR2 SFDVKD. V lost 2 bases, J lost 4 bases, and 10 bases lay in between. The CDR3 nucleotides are TGTGCCACCAGTGATTCCGGGACAATCTATGGCTACACCTTC. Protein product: CATSDSGTIYGYTF.

CDR3 nucleotides: TGCGCCAGCAGCCAAGATCGGTACGAGGCTACTGCTTTCTTT. Protein: CASSQDRYEATAFF. The rearrangement joins TRBV4-1 to TRBJ1-1; D is undetermined. Deletions cut 0 bases from V and 11 bases from J, with 16 bases between. Germline V gene lookup returns CDR1 MGHRA and CDR2 YSYEKL. This CDR3 is built from 14 residues.

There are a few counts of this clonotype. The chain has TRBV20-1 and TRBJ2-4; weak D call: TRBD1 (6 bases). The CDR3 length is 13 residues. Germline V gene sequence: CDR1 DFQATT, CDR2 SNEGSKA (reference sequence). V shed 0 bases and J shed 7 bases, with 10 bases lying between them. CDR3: CSARDPGQNIQYF. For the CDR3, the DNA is TGCAGTGCTAGAGATCCAGGACAGAACATTCAGTACTTC.

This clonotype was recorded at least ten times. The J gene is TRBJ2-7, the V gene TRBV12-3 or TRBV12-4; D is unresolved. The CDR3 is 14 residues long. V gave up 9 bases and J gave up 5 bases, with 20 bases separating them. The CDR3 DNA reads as TGTGCCAGGAGGACCGTTCCAAAGGCTCACGAGCAGTACTTC. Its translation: CARRTVPKAHEQYF.

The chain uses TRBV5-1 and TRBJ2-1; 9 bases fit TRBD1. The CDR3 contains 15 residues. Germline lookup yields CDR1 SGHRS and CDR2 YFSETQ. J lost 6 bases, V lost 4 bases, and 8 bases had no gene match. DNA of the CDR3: TGCGCCAGCAGCCAAGGGACAGGGTGGGGCAATGAGCAGTTCTTC. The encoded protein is CASSQGTGWGNEQFF.

The CDR3 region has the DNA TGTGCCAGCAGCACCGCTCCGAACACTGAAGCTTTCTTT. Translation: CASSTAPNTEAFF. The rearrangement joins TRBV6-5 to TRBJ1-1; D remains ambiguous. V lost 6 bases to trimming and J lost 1 base, with 9 bases between them. This CDR3 is built from 13 residues. Looked up from germline, CDR1 is MNHEY and CDR2 is SVGAGI.